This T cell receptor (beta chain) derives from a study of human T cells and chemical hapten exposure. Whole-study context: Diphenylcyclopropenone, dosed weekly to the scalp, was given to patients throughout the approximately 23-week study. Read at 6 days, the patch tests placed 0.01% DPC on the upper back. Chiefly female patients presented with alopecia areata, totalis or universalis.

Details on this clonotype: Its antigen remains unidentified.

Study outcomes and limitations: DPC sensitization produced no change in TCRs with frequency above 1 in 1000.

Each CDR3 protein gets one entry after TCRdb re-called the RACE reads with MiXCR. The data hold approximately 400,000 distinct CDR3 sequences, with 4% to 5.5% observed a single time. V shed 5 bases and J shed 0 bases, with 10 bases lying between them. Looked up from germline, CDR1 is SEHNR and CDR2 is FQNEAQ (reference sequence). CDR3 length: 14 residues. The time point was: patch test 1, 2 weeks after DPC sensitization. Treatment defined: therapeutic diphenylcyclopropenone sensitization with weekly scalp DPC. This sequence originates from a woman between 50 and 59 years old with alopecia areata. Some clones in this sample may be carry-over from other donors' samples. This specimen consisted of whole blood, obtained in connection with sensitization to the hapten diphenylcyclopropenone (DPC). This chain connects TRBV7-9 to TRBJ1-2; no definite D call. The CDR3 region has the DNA TGTGCCAGCAGCCAGATCGAGTCTAACTATGGCTACACCTTC. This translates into CASSQIESNYGYTF.